Listed below are T cell receptor beta chains from one sample, sequenced in a study of blood T cells in healthy people across ages. Each CDR3 protein is one row after TCRdb ran MiXCR on the 5' RACE reads. Of hundreds of thousands of distinct CDR3 sequences in the sample, about 25% were seen once. The data were also submitted as part of a second study, on T cells of mothers and their children.

The material sequenced was blood. These receptors were taken from a boy between 2 and 10 years old in good health. CDR3s include the opening cysteine and the closing phenylalanine or tryptophan. A D gene is named only where the DNA matches it firmly. Expanded clones are given a class, and other clones once, few, many or no size at all.

j_call	d_call	v_call	clone_size	cdr3_nt	cdr3_aa
TRBJ2-5	.	TRBV7-9	few	TGTGCCAGCAGCTTCGGGAGCACAGAGACCCAGTACTTC	CASSFGSTETQYF
TRBJ2-1	TRBD2	TRBV12-5	.	TGTGCTAGTGGTCCAACGACTAGCGGGAGGGCCGATGAGCAGTTCTTC	CASGPTTSGRADEQFF
TRBJ2-5	TRBD1	TRBV10-2	few	TGCGCCAGCAGTGGTATAAATGGGACAGGGGAAGAGACCCAGTACTTC	CASSGINGTGEETQYF
TRBJ2-1	TRBD2	TRBV27	few	TGTGCCAGCAGTTTCAGGGTCGATTTGTTGCGGGAGAGGGATGAGCAGTTCTTC	CASSFRVDLLRERDEQFF
TRBJ2-2	.	TRBV6-2/TRBV6-3	few	TGTGCCAGCAGCCTGGGTGGGCTTGGCACCGGGGAGCTGTTTTTT	CASSLGGLGTGELFF
TRBJ2-5	.	TRBV29-1	few	TGCAGCGTTGAAGGTACAGGGGAGACCCAGTACTTC	CSVEGTGETQYF
TRBJ2-5	.	TRBV5-1	few	TGCGCCAGCAGCTTGCTAACCTTAGGGGAGACCCAGTACTTC	CASSLLTLGETQYF
TRBJ2-7	.	TRBV20-1	many	TGCAGTGCTCGGGGGGCCTATAGCTCCTACGAGCAGTACTTC	CSARGAYSSYEQYF
TRBJ2-5	.	TRBV10-3	few	TGTGCCATCACGGGAAGGCCGGCGGAGACCCAGTACTTC	CAITGRPAETQYF
TRBJ2-2	TRBD2	TRBV5-5	.	TGTGCCAGCAGCCTCGCAATGGCGGGAGCCTCGAACACCGGGGAGCTGTTTTTT	CASSLAMAGASNTGELFF
TRBJ2-7	.	TRBV2	.	TGTGCCAGTTCTATAGATTTCGAGCAGTACTTC	CASSIDFEQYF
TRBJ2-3	TRBD1	TRBV5-1	.	TGCGCCAGCAGCCCGGACAGGGCAGATACGCAGTATTTT	CASSPDRADTQYF
TRBJ1-4	.	TRBV6-1	.	TGTGCCAGCAGTGGCCCCACCGCAACTAATGAAAAACTGTTTTTT	CASSGPTATNEKLFF
TRBJ1-1	TRBD1	TRBV2	.	TGTGCCAGCGAGGGGGCACGGGTGAACACTGAAGCTTTCTTT	CASEGARVNTEAFF
TRBJ2-3	.	TRBV5-1	few	TGCGCCAGCCGGGAATTGGATACGCAGTATTTT	CASRELDTQYF
TRBJ2-5	TRBD1	TRBV20-1	few	TGCAGTGCTAGAACTCGGACAGGTAGAGGGCAGTACTTC	CSARTRTGRGQYF
TRBJ1-3	TRBD1	TRBV5-1	few	TGCGCCAGCAGCTTGGAGGTCGGGGACAGGGGAAACACCATATATTTT	CASSLEVGDRGNTIYF
TRBJ2-1	TRBD2	TRBV4-3	few	TGCGCCAGCAGCCAAGTAGGCCTAGCGGGGAACAATGAGCAGTTCTTC	CASSQVGLAGNNEQFF
TRBJ1-2	.	TRBV5-6	.	TGTGCCAGCAGCTTGGGGTCAGGGCCGTATGGCTACACCTTC	CASSLGSGPYGYTF
TRBJ2-7	.	TRBV29-1	.	TGCAGCGTTGAAGAGGGCTACTACGAGCAGTACTTC	CSVEEGYYEQYF
TRBJ2-1	.	TRBV9	.	TGTGCCAGCAGCCGAAATACACAGGGCTCCTACAATGAGCAGTTCTTC	CASSRNTQGSYNEQFF
TRBJ2-7	.	TRBV20-1	.	TGCAGTGCTAGAAAGGTCGGGGCAGGGATCGACGAGCAGTACTTC	CSARKVGAGIDEQYF
TRBJ2-5	.	TRBV11-2	.	TGTGCCAGCAGCTTAGCCATGGAGCAAGAGACCCAGTACTTC	CASSLAMEQETQYF
TRBJ2-1	.	TRBV6-2/TRBV6-3	.	TGTGCCAGCAGTCAGCCAGCGGCCCGATTCTCCAACAATGAGCAGTTCTTC	CASSQPAARFSNNEQFF
TRBJ2-7	.	TRBV29-1	.	TGCAGCGTTGAGGCGGGTGGAGCCTCCTACGAGCAGTACTTC	CSVEAGGASYEQYF
TRBJ2-3	.	TRBV9	few	TGTGCCAGCAGCGTCGATGTAACTGGGACAGATACGCAGTATTTT	CASSVDVTGTDTQYF